The 4 T cell receptor beta chains reported below all come from one sample, sequenced in a study of read filtering for tumor transcriptome and immune sequencing. The library was built from about 370 ng RNA with molecular barcoded adaptors for alpha/delta and beta/gamma chains. TCRdb re-called the reads with MiXCR, one entry per CDR3 protein. The sample has nearly 60,000 distinct CDR3 sequences; roughly an eighth are singletons. Sequenced material: a population of CD138-negative cells sorted from bone marrow. Receptor source: a donor over 35 with multiple myeloma.

This clonotype was recorded at least ten times. This chain uses TRBV7-8 with TRBJ2-5; the match to TRBD1 covers 9 bases. Germline V gene sequence: CDR1 SGHVS, CDR2 FQNEAQ. The CDR3 runs 15 residues. V lost 4 bases and J lost 4; bases outside the gene matches: 7. The CDR3 region has the DNA TGTGCCAGCAGCTCGACAGGGGGAGTTGGAGAGACCCAGTACTTC. Translating it yields CASSSTGGVGETQYF.

The table lists this clonotype with many counts. The V and J genes are TRBV4-1 and TRBJ1-5; the match to TRBD1 covers 8 bases. CDR1 and CDR2 (germline): MGHRA, YSYEKL. CDR3 length equals 15 residues. V shed 5 bases, J shed 4 bases, and the junction held 7 bases outside the gene matches. CDR3 loop: CASSTPDRDNQPQHF. In nucleotides, the CDR3 is TGCGCCAGCAGCACACCGGACAGGGATAATCAGCCCCAGCATTTT.

This clonotype has a count of ten or more. The genes are TRBV7-3 and TRBJ2-1; a possible D gene is TRBD2 (7 bases). The CDR3 runs 16 residues. CDR1 and CDR2 from the germline V gene are SGHTA and FQGTGA. The V end was cut by 0 bases, the J end by 6 bases, with 15 bases between. Written as DNA, the CDR3 is TGTGCCAGCAGCTTAACTAGTGGGGGGGCAGGCAATGAGCAGTTCTTC. Its protein is CASSLTSGGAGNEQFF. The variable domain in full, with the rest retrieved from reference TRBV7-3 and TRBJ2-1, is GAGVSQTPSNKVTEKGKYVELRCDPISGHTALYWYRQSLGQGPEFLIYFQGTGAADDSGLPNDRFFAVRPEGSVSTLKIQRTERGDSAVYLCASSLTSGGAGNEQFFGPGTRLTVL.

This clonotype was recorded a few times. The J gene is TRBJ2-7, the V gene TRBV3-1; D not resolved. Per the germline V gene, CDR1 is LGHDT and CDR2 is YNNKEL (reference sequence). V lost 0 bases, J lost 9 bases, and 6 bases lay in between. The CDR3 has 11 residues. The CDR3 spells CASSQELRQYF. For the CDR3, the DNA is TGTGCCAGCAGCCAAGAGCTGCGGCAGTACTTC.